This T cell receptor beta chain was sequenced in a study of T cell clones after liver transplantation. Study background: In this trial, immunosuppression withdrawal was attempted within 2 years of liver transplant. Post-transplant blood was tracked for graft-donor-reactive T cell clones identified in a pre-transplant mixed lymphocyte reaction. Until 12-24 months post-transplant, subjects got standard immunosuppression and no induction.

Details on this clone: Antigen unknown.

Study results and limitations: The donor-reactive repertoire was only partly measurable in a couple of subjects, lacking donor cells.

CDR1 and CDR2 (germline): MNHEY, SMNVEV (reference sequence). The ends lost 8 bases at V and 2 bases at J; junction bases unmatched: 10. CDR3 length equals 15 residues. Data came from immunoSEQ multiplex PCR; TCRdb stores just in-frame clones and leaves some out. The sample has 25,000 to 35,000 clones, around 96% seen once; the top ten hold approximately 26%. The TCR sequence derives from a human patient who received a liver transplant. Some T cells may originate from the graft donor. The rearrangement joins TRBV27 to TRBJ2-3, with TRBD2 matching 7 bases. The sequences come from CD8+ T cells from blood, collected 12 months after liver transplant. The CDR3 bases are TGTGCCAGCTTCCCCTTGGGGGGGACCACAGATACGCAGTATTTT. Amino acids: CASFPLGGTTDTQYF.